This T cell receptor beta chain was found in a study of blood T cells in healthy people across ages. Of note for this clonotype: The antigen is not known.

The germline V and J ends were trimmed by 1 base and 8 bases, with 11 bases remaining between them. The CDR3 sequence is 14 residues long. Germline values: CDR1 SGHTA, CDR2 FQGNSA. The authors ran a second PCR of about 6 to 11 cycles using a sample-barcoded 5' primer and a J-beta primer mix. MiXCR, applied by TCRdb to the 5' RACE reads, yields one record per CDR3 protein. The repertoire holds about 580,000 distinct CDR3 sequences, with around 48% as singletons. General study results and limits: Calculation of diversity from one million T cells yielded estimates considered to be underestimates.

This receptor was identified in an elderly man in good health. The genes are TRBV7-2 and TRBJ1-4; D possibly corresponds to TRBD1 (5 bases). Sequenced: blood. The CDR3 protein is CASSLDPGSEKLFF. The CDR3 DNA sequence: TGTGCCAGCAGCTTAGATCCAGGGAGCGAAAAACTGTTTTTT.